This T cell receptor (beta chain) was observed in a study of cytomegalovirus exposure and HLA in healthy donors. The PCR employed 60 Vbeta primers together with 13 Jbeta primers. TCRdb's copy holds only in-frame clones and misses some; the assay was immunoSEQ multiplex PCR. The sample comprises about 270,000 clones, roughly 70% of which are singletons, and under 3% rests with the top ten. Trimming at V came to 7 bases and at J to 5 bases, leaving 11 bases not matched to a gene. The germline V gene has CDR1 SEHNR and CDR2 FQNEAQ (reference sequence). CDR3 length equals 15 residues. The sequence was obtained from a female donor in good health and CMV-seronegative. The V call is TRBV7-9, the J call TRBJ2-7; 10 bases map to TRBD2. The sequenced sample was PBMCs. For the CDR3, the DNA is TGTGCCAGCACCTCTAGCGGGAGTTTGATCAACGAGCAGTACTTC. It is translated as CASTSSGSLINEQYF.